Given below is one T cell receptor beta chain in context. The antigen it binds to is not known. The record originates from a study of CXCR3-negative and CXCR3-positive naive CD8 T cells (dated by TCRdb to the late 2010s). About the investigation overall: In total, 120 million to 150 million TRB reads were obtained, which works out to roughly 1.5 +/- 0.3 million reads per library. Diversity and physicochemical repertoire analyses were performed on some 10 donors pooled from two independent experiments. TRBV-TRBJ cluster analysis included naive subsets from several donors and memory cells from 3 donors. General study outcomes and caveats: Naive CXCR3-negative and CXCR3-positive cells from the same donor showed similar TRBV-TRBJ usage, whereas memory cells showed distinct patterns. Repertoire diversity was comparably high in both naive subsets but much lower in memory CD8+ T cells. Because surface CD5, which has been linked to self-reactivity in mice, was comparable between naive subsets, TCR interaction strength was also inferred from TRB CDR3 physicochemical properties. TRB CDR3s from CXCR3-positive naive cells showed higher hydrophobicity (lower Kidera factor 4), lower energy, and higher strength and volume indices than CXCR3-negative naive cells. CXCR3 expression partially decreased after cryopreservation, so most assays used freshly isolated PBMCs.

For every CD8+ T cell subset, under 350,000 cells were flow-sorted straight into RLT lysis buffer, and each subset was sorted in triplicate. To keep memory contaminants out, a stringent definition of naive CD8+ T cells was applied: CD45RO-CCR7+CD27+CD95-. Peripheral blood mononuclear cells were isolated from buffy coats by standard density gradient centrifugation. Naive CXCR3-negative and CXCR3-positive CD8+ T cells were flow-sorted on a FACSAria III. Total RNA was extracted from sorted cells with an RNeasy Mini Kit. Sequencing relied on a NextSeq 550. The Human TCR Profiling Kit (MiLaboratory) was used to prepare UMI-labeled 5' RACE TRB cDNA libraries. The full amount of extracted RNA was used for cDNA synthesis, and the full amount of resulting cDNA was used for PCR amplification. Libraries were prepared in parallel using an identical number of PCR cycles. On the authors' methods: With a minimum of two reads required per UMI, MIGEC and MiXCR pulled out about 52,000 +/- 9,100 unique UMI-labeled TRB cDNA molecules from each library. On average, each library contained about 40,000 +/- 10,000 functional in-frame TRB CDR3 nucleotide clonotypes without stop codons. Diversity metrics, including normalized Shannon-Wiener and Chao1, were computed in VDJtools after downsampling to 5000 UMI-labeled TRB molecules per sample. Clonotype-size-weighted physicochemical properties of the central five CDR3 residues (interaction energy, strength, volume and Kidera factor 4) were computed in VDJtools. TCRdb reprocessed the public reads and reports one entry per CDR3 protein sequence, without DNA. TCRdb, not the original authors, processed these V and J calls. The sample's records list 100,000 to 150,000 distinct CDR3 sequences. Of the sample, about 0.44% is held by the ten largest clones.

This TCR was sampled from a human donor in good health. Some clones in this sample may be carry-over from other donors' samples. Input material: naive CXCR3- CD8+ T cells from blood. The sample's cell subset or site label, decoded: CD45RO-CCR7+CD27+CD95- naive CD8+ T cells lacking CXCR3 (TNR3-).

This receptor has the CDR3 CASSYSPPSSGNTIYF. Recombination linked TRBV6-6 to TRBJ1-3. Measured from the cysteine to the phenylalanine, the CDR3 is 16 residues long. This entry has no DNA. The germline V gene (reference sequence) sets CDR1 to MNHNY and CDR2 to SVGAGI.